This T cell receptor (beta chain) was observed in a study of monozygotic twins with inflammatory bowel disease. Study outcomes and limitations: Immunosuppressive treatments were not uniform, and this may have added variability to patient repertoires.

The TCR libraries each used total RNA (around 3,500 ng per library). TCRdb re-analyzed the 5' RACE reads; it lists each CDR3 protein once, without DNA. The sample table sets out 200,000 to 250,000 distinct CDR3 sequences. On this clonotype itself: Its specificity is unknown.

Without any T cell sorting, total RNA was isolated from whole blood. The CDR3 spans 13 residues. Germline V gene sequence: CDR1 DFQATT, CDR2 SNEGSKA (reference sequence). Source material: blood. The chain has TRBV20-1 and TRBJ1-5; TCRdb's D call of TRBD1 is untestable without DNA. This TCR was sampled from a human donor with ulcerative colitis or Crohn's disease, or a healthy co-twin of an affected twin (not recorded which). CDR3 loop: CSAWQGSNQPQHF.